These 24 T cell receptor beta chains were all obtained from the same sample, sequenced in a study of OX40 agonist ivuxolimab in advanced cancers. Generated by immunoSEQ multiplex PCR, the TCRdb table keeps only in-frame clones and is missing some. The sample lists fewer than 85,000 clones, roughly 84% seen once, with around 0.78% in the top ten. Here the sequenced sample was CD4+ or CD8+ T cells sorted from blood, taken in a trial of the OX40 agonist ivuxolimab. The source of these receptors is an adult with an advanced solid tumor such as melanoma, head and neck, liver or kidney cancer.

The chain combines TRBV5-4 with TRBJ1-3; 7 bases match TRBD1. Trimming removed 0 bases from V and 0 bases from J; junction bases left unmatched: 9. The germline V gene encodes CDR1 SGHNT and CDR2 YYREEE (reference sequence). The CDR3 length is 18 residues. DNA for the CDR3: TGTGCCAGCAGCTTGGGGGGGCCTACAGGGGACTCTGGAAACACCATATATTTT. It codes for CASSLGGPTGDSGNTIYF.

This sequence joins TRBV6-5 and TRBJ1-4; TRBD1 aligns across 8 bases. CDR1 is MNHEY, CDR2 SVGAGI, per germline. CDR3 length: 13 residues. V lost 11 bases, J lost 6 bases, and 8 bases stayed unmatched. CDR3 in DNA: TGTGCCTCGGTGCGGACAGGGCATGAAAAACTGTTTTTT. It is translated as CASVRTGHEKLFF.

This clone was seen just once. J is TRBJ2-7 and V is TRBV7-2, with TRBD2 as a possible D gene (8 bases). The V gene's germline CDR1 is SGHTA and CDR2 FQGNSA. This CDR3 region has 15 residues. V lost 5 bases to trimming and J lost 2 bases, with 16 bases between them. CDR3 protein: CASSTSGGTAYEQYF. CDR3 bases: TGTGCCAGCAGCACCTCGGGGGGGACAGCCTACGAGCAGTACTTC.

V and J are TRBV5-1 and TRBJ2-1, with 9 bases fitting TRBD1. The CDR3 length is 15 residues. The germline V gene encodes CDR1 SGHRS and CDR2 YFSETQ. V lost 0 bases, J lost 8 bases, and 6 bases stayed unmatched. The DNA for the CDR3 is TGCGCCAGCAGCTTGGAAGGGACAGGGATGGATGAGCAGTTCTTC. Translating gives CASSLEGTGMDEQFF.

The gene calls are TRBV11-2 and TRBJ1-1; D remains unclear. The germline V and J ends were trimmed by 2 bases and 6 bases, with 13 bases remaining between them. Germline V CDR1 and CDR2: SGHAT, FQNNGV. The CDR3 runs to 14 residues. DNA of the CDR3: TGTGCCAGCAGCTTACCTCCGGTGGGATCTGAAGCTTTCTTT. Its translation: CASSLPPVGSEAFF. Using reference TRBV11-2 and TRBJ1-1 for the parts outside the CDR3, the full variable domain is EAGVAQSPRYKIIEKRQSVAFWCNPISGHATLYWYQQILGQGPKLLIQFQNNGVVDDSQLPKDRFSAERLKGVDSTLKIQPAKLEDSAVYLCASSLPPVGSEAFFGQGTRLTVV.

This chain connects TRBV5-1 to TRBJ1-5; possible D gene TRBD1, 6 bases. CDR3 length: 13 amino acids. V dropped 4 bases and J dropped 7 bases, with 12 bases sitting between them. Germline V lookup: CDR1 SGHRS, CDR2 YFSETQ. CDR3 amino acids: CASSPTGNQPQHF. The DNA for the CDR3 is TGCGCCAGCAGCCCCACAGGGAACCAGCCCCAGCATTTT.

CDR3 region: CASSVGAGDYNEQFF. CDR3 nucleotide sequence: TGTGCCAGCAGCGTAGGAGCGGGGGATTACAATGAGCAGTTCTTC. The V call is TRBV9, the J call TRBJ2-1, with TRBD2 matching 8 bases. Trimming removed 0 bases from V and 4 bases from J; junction bases left unmatched: 3. CDR1 is SGDLS and CDR2 is YYNGEE in the germline V gene. There are 15 residues in the CDR3.

The chain is built from TRBV29-1 and TRBJ1-2, with TRBD1 matching 10 bases. Per the germline V gene, CDR1 is SQVTM and CDR2 is ANQGSEA. This CDR3 is 13 amino acids long. V was clipped by 7 bases and J by 8 bases; unmatched bases: 10. The CDR3 is CSAKPGQGMGYTF. CDR3 nucleotides: TGCAGCGCAAAGCCGGGACAGGGGATGGGCTACACCTTC.

The chain employs TRBV5-4 and TRBJ2-1, with TRBD1 as a possible D gene (5 bases). CDR3 length: 13 residues. In germline, CDR1 is SGHNT, CDR2 YYREEE (reference sequence). V lost 5 bases, J lost 4 bases, and 10 bases lay in between. CDR3 DNA sequence: TGTGCCAGCAGGGGGCCGATTTACAATGAGCAGTTCTTC. This gives the protein CASRGPIYNEQFF.

The rearrangement joins TRBV12-5 to TRBJ1-1; D gene ambiguous. Deletions cut 7 bases from V and 2 bases from J, with 8 bases between. The germline V gene has CDR1 LGHNT and CDR2 FRNRAP. The CDR3 runs to 12 residues. CDR3 DNA sequence: TGTGCTAGTGCTAAGGGAAACACTGAAGCTTTCTTT. The encoded protein is CASAKGNTEAFF.

In DNA form, the CDR3 reads TGCGCCAGCAGCCGAGAGACAGGGGCGGTCGGCTACACCTTC. It yields the protein CASSRETGAVGYTF. The J gene is TRBJ1-2, the V gene TRBV4-1, with 8 nucleotides matching TRBD1. V shed 4 bases, J shed 8 bases, and the junction held 9 bases outside the gene matches. Germline V CDR1 and CDR2: MGHRA, YSYEKL. This CDR3 is built from 14 residues.

The rearrangement links TRBV19 to TRBJ2-6; 10 bases are shared with TRBD1. Losses at the gene ends were 8 bases for V and 4 bases for J; bases not matched to a gene: 17. The germline V gene encodes CDR1 LNHDA and CDR2 SQIVND (reference sequence). This CDR3 spans 19 amino acids. DNA for the CDR3: TGTGCCAGTCACCCCGGCCTGACAGGGGGCGCGTCCGGGGCCAACGTCCTGACTTTC. Its translation: CASHPGLTGGASGANVLTF.

The J gene is TRBJ2-1, the V gene TRBV7-6; D ambiguous. The CDR3 runs to 14 residues. The germline V gene has CDR1 SGHVS and CDR2 FNYEAQ. Trimming pared 3 bases from V and 6 bases from J, leaving 12 bases between. CDR3 amino acids: CASSFAEFSNEQFF. The CDR3 bases are TGTGCCAGCAGCTTTGCGGAATTTTCCAATGAGCAGTTCTTC.

This clone was counted a few times. The chain employs TRBV4-1 and TRBJ1-1, with 10 bases that match TRBD1. The CDR3 runs to 15 residues. The V and J ends lost 0 bases and 10 bases, in that order; junction bases with no gene match: 8. Germline V gene sequence: CDR1 MGHRA, CDR2 YSYEKL. The CDR3 nucleotides read TGCGCCAGCAGCCAAGATCTCCGGGACAGGGGAGCAGCTTTCTTT. Its protein product is CASSQDLRDRGAAFF.

The chain carries TRBV7-8 and TRBJ2-5; D is unresolved. The CDR3 loop spans 16 amino acids. V gave up 4 bases and J gave up 1 base, with 16 bases separating them. The germline V gene encodes CDR1 SGHVS and CDR2 FQNEAQ. The DNA for the CDR3 is TGTGCCAGCAGCTCCCCGGGCTACAGAAGCCAAGAGACCCAGTACTTC. It translates to CASSSPGYRSQETQYF. Looking up the rest from reference TRBV7-8 and TRBJ2-5 gives the full variable domain: GAGVSQSPRYKVAKRGQDVALRCDPISGHVSLFWYQQALGQGPEFLTYFQNEAQLDKSGLPSDRFFAERPEGSVSTLKIQRTQQEDSAVYLCASSSPGYRSQETQYFGPGTRLLVL.

About this clone itself: Additional DNA sequences in this sample encode the identical CDR3. As DNA, the CDR3 is TGTGCCAGCTCACCAACAGGTGCTAACTATGGCTACACCTTC. Amino acids: CASSPTGANYGYTF. The chain recombines TRBV18 with TRBJ1-2; D is possibly TRBD1 (5 bases). Germline CDR1 reads KGHSH; CDR2 reads LQKENI. This CDR3 spans 14 amino acids. Trimming removed 2 bases at V and 0 bases at J, with 7 bases between.

The rearrangement links TRBV4-1 to TRBJ2-7; 8 nucleotides line up with TRBD2. J lost 9 bases, V lost 5 bases, and 15 bases had no gene match. Per germline, CDR1 MGHRA and CDR2 YSYEKL. This CDR3 spans 15 amino acids. The CDR3 reads CASSGGRRGGKVQYF. The CDR3 bases are TGCGCCAGCAGCGGAGGTCGCCGGGGGGGAAAGGTGCAGTACTTC.

The J gene is TRBJ1-4, the V gene TRBV2; 9 bases are shared with TRBD1. Germline V lookup: CDR1 SNHLY, CDR2 FYNNEI. Trimming removed 7 bases from V and 7 bases from J; junction bases left unmatched: 13. CDR3 length equals 16 residues. CDR3 loop: CASTRTGVGGGEKLFF. CDR3 nucleotide sequence: TGTGCCAGCACTCGGACAGGGGTCGGGGGAGGTGAAAAACTGTTTTTT.

The chain is built from TRBV18 and TRBJ1-4, with 8 positions matching TRBD1. This CDR3 spans 14 amino acids. Germline V lookup: CDR1 KGHSH, CDR2 LQKENI. The trim removed 3 bases at V and 8 bases at J, leaving 5 bases unmatched. In nucleotides, the CDR3 is TGTGCCAGCTCACCCGACAGGGGTAGCGAAAAACTGTTTTTT. Its translation is CASSPDRGSEKLFF.

This chain uses TRBV25-1 with TRBJ2-7, with 8 nucleotides matching TRBD2. From germline, CDR1 is MGHDK and CDR2 SYGVNS. V trimming: 6 bases; J trimming: 3 bases; junction bases outside the gene matches: 7. This CDR3 has 14 residues. CDR3 bases: TGTGCCAGCAGCCCCACGGGGGGGGGCTACGAGCAGTACTTC. It specifies CASSPTGGGYEQYF.

This chain connects TRBV5-5 to TRBJ1-2; D is ambiguous. CDR1 is SGHKS and CDR2 is YYEKEE in the germline V gene (reference sequence). CDR3 length: 13 amino acids. Trimming removed 1 base from V and 5 bases from J, with 9 bases in between. CDR3 nucleotide sequence: TGTGCCAGCAGCTTGTCGGGAGGATATGGCTACACCTTC. This encodes CASSLSGGYGYTF.

In its sample, this clone was seen once. The chain is built from TRBV6-1 and TRBJ1-1; a possible D gene is TRBD1 (6 bases). The germline V gene encodes CDR1 MNHNS and CDR2 SASEGT. This CDR3 has 15 amino acids. V was clipped by 8 bases and J by 2 bases, with 18 bases between them. CDR3 nucleotide sequence: TGTGCCAGCGGGCCGTACGGGGGCCTCAACACTGAAGCTTTCTTT. This translates into CASGPYGGLNTEAFF.

The V gene is TRBV4-1, the J gene TRBJ2-5, with D unresolved. Germline CDR1 reads MGHRA; CDR2 reads YSYEKL. Trimming stripped 4 bases from V and 1 base from J, with 13 bases between. The CDR3 totals 15 residues. CDR3 residues: CASSRNPGLQETQYF. Here the CDR3 DNA reads TGCGCCAGCAGCCGTAATCCGGGTCTCCAAGAGACCCAGTACTTC.

The chain links TRBV4-3 to TRBJ2-6, with D hard to call. CDR3 length: 18 residues. CDR1 is LGHNA and CDR2 is YSLEER in the germline V gene. V gave up 1 base and J gave up 0 bases, with 13 bases separating them. The CDR3 DNA reads as TGCGCCAGCAGCCAAGCTGCCAGCGTGATCTCTGGGGCCAACGTCCTGACTTTC. Its translation: CASSQAASVISGANVLTF.